Listed here are 2 T cell receptor beta chains from one sample, sequenced in a study of T cells in Graves' hyperthyroidism and ophthalmopathy. Regions amplified from RNA transcripts were the TCR beta CDR3 regions. HTBI primers were used for first-round RT-PCR of the TCR CDR3. TCRdb reanalysed the multiplex PCR reads using MiXCR and keeps one entry per CDR3 protein. Of fewer than 900,000 distinct CDR3 sequences listed, roughly a sixth are singletons. The material sequenced was blood. These receptors were taken from a woman aged 45-60 years with Graves' hyperthyroidism that later progressed to Graves' ophthalmopathy.

The DNA of the CDR3 is TGTGCCAGTAGTATGGGACCGAATAGCAATCAGCCCCAGCATTTT. Translated: CASSMGPNSNQPQHF. The genes are TRBV19 and TRBJ1-5; D perhaps matches TRBD1 (5 bases). V was shortened by 3 bases and J by 0 bases, with 9 bases between the two germline ends. Looked up from germline, CDR1 is LNHDA and CDR2 is SQIVND (reference sequence). The CDR3 totals 15 residues.

Worth noting for this clonotype: A much larger clonotype is one base distant, so this may be a read error. The chain has TRBV18 and TRBJ1-1; D remains unclear. V dropped 3 bases and J dropped 1 base, with 18 bases sitting between them. Germline V gives CDR1 KGHSH, CDR2 LQKENI. The CDR3 extends over 17 amino acids. The DNA of the CDR3 is TGTGCCAGCTCACCGGCGAGGAATAGGGTACCGAACACTGAAGCTTTCTTT. Translation gives CASSPARNRVPNTEAFF.